A selection of T cell receptor beta chains follows, all from one sample in a study of beta chain features in type 1 diabetes. Assay used: immunoSEQ multiplex PCR; TCRdb lists only in-frame clones, some missing. The table has about 53,000 clones, about 60% seen once. The sequencing input was stem cell memory CD4+ T cells from blood. Receptor source: a woman aged 25 to 39 with type 1 diabetes. Both conserved end residues are part of each CDR3. The order of the fields is V gene, J gene, clone size, D gene, CDR3 DNA, CDR3 protein. D genes are given only for firm matches. Only part of the rows carry a size: once, few, many, or a class if the clone is expanded.

TRBV11-2	TRBJ2-1	-	TRBD2	TGTGCCAGCAGCTTATTGGCGGGAGGGCTAGGGGACAATGAGCAGTTCTTC	CASSLLAGGLGDNEQFF
TRBV6-5	TRBJ1-1	few	-	TGTGCCAGCAGTTACTCGGTCCTGAGCACTGAAGCTTTCTTT	CASSYSVLSTEAFF
TRBV27	TRBJ1-5	-	TRBD1	TGTGCCAGCAGTTTAACAGGGGGCCCTCAGCCCCAGCATTTT	CASSLTGGPQPQHF
TRBV6-5	TRBJ2-1	-	TRBD2	TGTGCCACCGGGACTAGCGGGAGGGCTGAGCAGTTCTTC	CATGTSGRAEQFF
TRBV11-2	TRBJ2-7	-	TRBD2	TGTGCCAGCAGCCATACGACGGGACTAGCTTCCCTCTACGAGCAGTACTTC	CASSHTTGLASLYEQYF
TRBV18	TRBJ1-4	-	TRBD1	TGTGCCAGCTCACCACCGGGACAGGGTACTGAAAAACTGTTTTTT	CASSPPGQGTEKLFF
TRBV19	TRBJ2-7	-	TRBD1	TGTGCCAGTAGGTCGGGGACAGCCTTAGACGAGCAGTACTTC	CASRSGTALDEQYF
TRBV10-3	TRBJ2-3	-	-	TGTGCCATCAGTGAGGTACAAGATACGCAGTATTTT	CAISEVQDTQYF
TRBV6-6	TRBJ2-7	-	TRBD2	TGTGCCAGCAGTGCACCGGGACTAGCGAACTACGAGCAGTACTTC	CASSAPGLANYEQYF
TRBV5-1	TRBJ2-1	-	-	TGCGCCAGCAGCTTGACCCCTGGGGAGTACAATGAGCAGTTCTTC	CASSLTPGEYNEQFF
TRBV5-1	TRBJ2-5	once	-	TGCGCCAGCAGCTTGCGGCAGGCCGAAGAGACCCAGTACTTC	CASSLRQAEETQYF
TRBV5-1	TRBJ2-1	-	-	TGCGCCAGCAGCTTGGGGGAGGTGATCAGCAATGAGCAGTTCTTC	CASSLGEVISNEQFF
TRBV11-2	TRBJ2-2	-	-	TGTGCCAGCAGCTTAGAGTCATACACCGGGGAGCTGTTTTTT	CASSLESYTGELFF
TRBV5-1	TRBJ2-7	-	TRBD2	TGCGCCAGCAGCCCTAAATCAAGCGGGAGTTTTCCCTACGAGCAGTACTTC	CASSPKSSGSFPYEQYF
TRBV19	TRBJ2-7	-	TRBD2	TGTGCCAGCCAAAAGGGACTAGCGGATTCCTACGAGCAGTACTTC	CASQKGLADSYEQYF
TRBV7-8	TRBJ2-5	-	-	TGTGCCAGCAGCCCGCAACCAGGCCGACAAGAGACCCAGTACTTC	CASSPQPGRQETQYF
TRBV15	TRBJ2-6	-	TRBD1	TGTGCCACCAGCAGTTTGGGACAGGGGGAAGTGGCTGGGGCCAACGTCCTGACTTTC	CATSSLGQGEVAGANVLTF
TRBV6-5	TRBJ1-4	-	-	TGTGCCAGCAGTTACGACAGAAATGAAAAACTGTTTTTT	CASSYDRNEKLFF
TRBV18	TRBJ2-2	-	TRBD2	TGTGCCAGCTCACCATATCTAGCGGGAACCGGGGAGCTGTTTTTT	CASSPYLAGTGELFF
TRBV5-1	TRBJ2-2	few	-	TGCGCCAGCAGCCCTATCGGAGGAAGGACCGGGGAGCTGTTTTTT	CASSPIGGRTGELFF
TRBV30	TRBJ2-3	-	-	TGTGCCTGGAGTACCGGGGGAGAAGCAGATACGCAGTATTTT	CAWSTGGEADTQYF
TRBV7-9	TRBJ2-1	-	TRBD2	TGTGCCAGCAGCTTAGGTCGGGCAGCGGGAGTGGGTGAGCAGTTCTTC	CASSLGRAAGVGEQFF
TRBV27	TRBJ1-1	-	-	TGTGCCAGCCTCCCCCTAGGCAGGGGATCGGGTGAAGCTTTCTTT	CASLPLGRGSGEAFF